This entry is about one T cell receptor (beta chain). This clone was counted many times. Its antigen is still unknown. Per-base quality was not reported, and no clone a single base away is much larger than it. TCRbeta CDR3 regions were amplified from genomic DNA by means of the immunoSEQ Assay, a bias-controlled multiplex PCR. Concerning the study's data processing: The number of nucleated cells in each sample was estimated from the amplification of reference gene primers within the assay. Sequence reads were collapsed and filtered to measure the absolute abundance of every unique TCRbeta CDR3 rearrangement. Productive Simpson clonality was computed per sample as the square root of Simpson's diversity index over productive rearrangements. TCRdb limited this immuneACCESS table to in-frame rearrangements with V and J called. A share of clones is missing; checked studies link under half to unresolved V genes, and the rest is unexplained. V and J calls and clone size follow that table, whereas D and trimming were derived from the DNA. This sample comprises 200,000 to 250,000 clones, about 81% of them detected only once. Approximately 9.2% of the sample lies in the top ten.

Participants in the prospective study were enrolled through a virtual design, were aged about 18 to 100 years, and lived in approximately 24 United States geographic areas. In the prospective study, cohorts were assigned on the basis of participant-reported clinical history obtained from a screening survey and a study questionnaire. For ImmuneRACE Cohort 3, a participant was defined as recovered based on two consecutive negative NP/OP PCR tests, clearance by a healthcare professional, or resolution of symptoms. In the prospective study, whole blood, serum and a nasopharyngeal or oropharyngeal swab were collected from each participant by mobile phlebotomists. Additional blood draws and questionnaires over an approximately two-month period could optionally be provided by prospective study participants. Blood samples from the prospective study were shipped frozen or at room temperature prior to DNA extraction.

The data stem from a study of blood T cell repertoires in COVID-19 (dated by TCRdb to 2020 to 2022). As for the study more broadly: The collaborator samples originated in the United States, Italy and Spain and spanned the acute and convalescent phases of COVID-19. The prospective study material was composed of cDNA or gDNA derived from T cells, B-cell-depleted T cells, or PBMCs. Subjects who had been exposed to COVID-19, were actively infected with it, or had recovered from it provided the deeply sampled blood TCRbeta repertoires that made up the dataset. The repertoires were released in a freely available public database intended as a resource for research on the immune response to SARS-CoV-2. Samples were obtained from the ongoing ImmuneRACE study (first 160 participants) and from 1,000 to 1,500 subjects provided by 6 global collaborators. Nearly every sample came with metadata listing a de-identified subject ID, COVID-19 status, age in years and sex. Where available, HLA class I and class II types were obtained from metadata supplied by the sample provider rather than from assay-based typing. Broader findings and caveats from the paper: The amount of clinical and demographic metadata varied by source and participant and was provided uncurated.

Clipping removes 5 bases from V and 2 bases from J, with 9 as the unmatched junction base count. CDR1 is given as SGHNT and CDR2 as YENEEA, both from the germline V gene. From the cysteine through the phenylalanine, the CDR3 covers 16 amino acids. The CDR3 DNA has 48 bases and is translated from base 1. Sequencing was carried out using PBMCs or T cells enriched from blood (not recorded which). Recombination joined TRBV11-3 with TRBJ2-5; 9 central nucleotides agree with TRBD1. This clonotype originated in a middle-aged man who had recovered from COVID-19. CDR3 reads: CASSPGGQGTQETQYF. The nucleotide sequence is TGTGCCAGCAGCCCGGGGGGACAGGGAACACAAGAGACCCAGTACTTC.